This T cell receptor (beta chain) was captured by sequencing in a study of T cells in Graves' hyperthyroidism and ophthalmopathy. RNA transcripts served as the template for amplifying TCR beta CDR3 regions. Primed by the HTBI set, a first-round RT-PCR was run on the TCR CDR3. TCRdb re-called the multiplex PCR reads through MiXCR, storing one row per CDR3 protein. The sample records about 400,000 distinct CDR3 sequences, about 15% being singletons. Note on this clonotype: An end of the junction differs from the germline gene, which may be a read error.

The CDR3 length is 16 residues. The germline V gene has CDR1 MNHNS and CDR2 SASEGT. Material: blood. The TCR originated in a woman in her 30s with Graves' ophthalmopathy. This rearrangement joins TRBV6-1 to TRBJ2-3; 7 nucleotides agree with TRBD1. The CDR3 DNA reads TGTGCCAGCTGGCCATCGACAGGGACGAGCACGGATATGCAGTATTTT. Its translation is CASWPSTGTSTDMQYF.